The 8 T cell receptor beta chains given below trace back to one sample, sequenced in a study of long-term antiretroviral therapy in people with HIV. The immunoSEQ assay was v3.0, run at survey level. This table comes from immunoSEQ multiplex PCR, and its TCRdb copy is limited to in-frame clones, with some not included. The sample lists almost 35,000 clones, around 94% occurring once. The source was unsorted PBMCs, collected more than 5 years after starting antiretroviral therapy. The receptors were gathered from a woman aged 50 to 65 with HIV.

CDR3 loop: CSVGGPYNTEAFF. The CDR3 DNA follows: TGCAGCGTTGGGGGGCCTTACAACACTGAAGCTTTCTTT. The J gene is TRBJ1-1, the V gene TRBV29-1; D is possibly TRBD1 (6 bases). V shed 4 bases and J shed 2 bases, with 11 bases lying between them. The V gene's germline CDR1 is SQVTM and CDR2 ANQGSEA. The CDR3 totals 13 residues.

This chain uses TRBV19 with TRBJ1-5; D is perhaps TRBD1 (6 bases). The CDR3 totals 13 residues. Germline V gene sequence: CDR1 LNHDA, CDR2 SQIVND (reference sequence). V gave up 6 bases and J gave up 6 bases, with 12 bases separating them. This CDR3 is CASSRQVSQPQHF. Here the CDR3 DNA reads TGTGCCAGTAGCCGACAGGTTAGTCAGCCCCAGCATTTT.

The chain combines TRBV29-1 with TRBJ2-7; D gene unclear. The V gene's germline CDR1 is SQVTM and CDR2 ANQGSEA. Between the trimmed V and J ends, which lost 3 bases and 6 bases, there was a span of 9 bases. This CDR3 spans 11 amino acids. Here the CDR3 reads CSVETVSEQYF. CDR3 DNA: TGCAGCGTTGAGACGGTAAGCGAGCAGTACTTC.

The chain has TRBV4-2 and TRBJ2-2; 7 bases agree with TRBD2. After removal of 4 bases from V and 5 bases from J, the junction contained 13 bases not matched to a gene. Germline V gives CDR1 LGHNA, CDR2 YNFKEQ. This CDR3 comprises 17 residues. As DNA, the CDR3 is TGTGCCAGCAGCCCCTACATTACTAGCGCCGGAACCGGGGAGCTGTTTTTT. Amino acids: CASSPYITSAGTGELFF.

The rearrangement links TRBV2 to TRBJ2-7, with D perhaps matching TRBD2 (7 bases). Trimming removed 9 bases at V and 1 base at J, with 16 bases between. CDR3 size: 14 residues. CDR1 and CDR2 (germline): SNHLY, FYNNEI. The CDR3: CASREGGPSYEQYF. CDR3 in DNA: TGTGCCAGTAGGGAGGGGGGGCCGTCCTACGAGCAGTACTTC.

A remark on this clone: Germline and junction disagree at one end, which may indicate a read error. The chain links TRBV6-5 to TRBJ1-2; a possible D gene is TRBD1 (6 bases). Germline V gene sequence: CDR1 MNHEY, CDR2 SVGAGI. The CDR3 has 11 amino acids. In nucleotides, the CDR3 is TGTGCCAGCAACCGGGACACCTTCTGGGCCTTC. Amino acids: CASNRDTFWAF.

The chain has TRBV7-9 and TRBJ1-5; D is possibly TRBD1 (6 bases). Looked up from germline, CDR1 is SEHNR and CDR2 is FQNEAQ (reference sequence). Deletions cut 5 bases from V and 4 bases from J, with 15 bases between. The CDR3 is 15 residues long. For the CDR3, the DNA is TGTGCCAGCAGCGTAGACCAGGGGCCTAATCAGCCCCAGCATTTT. Translating it yields CASSVDQGPNQPQHF.

The rearrangement uses TRBV5-4 and TRBJ2-4; 13 nucleotides line up with TRBD2. The junction had 5 bases not matched to a gene; V was cut back by 1 base and J by 1 base. CDR3 length: 18 amino acids. Germline CDR1 and CDR2: SGHNT and YYREEE (reference sequence). This CDR3 is CASSLTSGGAGAKNIQYF. CDR3 nucleotide sequence: TGTGCCAGCAGCTTGACTAGCGGGGGGGCCGGGGCCAAAAACATTCAGTACTTC.